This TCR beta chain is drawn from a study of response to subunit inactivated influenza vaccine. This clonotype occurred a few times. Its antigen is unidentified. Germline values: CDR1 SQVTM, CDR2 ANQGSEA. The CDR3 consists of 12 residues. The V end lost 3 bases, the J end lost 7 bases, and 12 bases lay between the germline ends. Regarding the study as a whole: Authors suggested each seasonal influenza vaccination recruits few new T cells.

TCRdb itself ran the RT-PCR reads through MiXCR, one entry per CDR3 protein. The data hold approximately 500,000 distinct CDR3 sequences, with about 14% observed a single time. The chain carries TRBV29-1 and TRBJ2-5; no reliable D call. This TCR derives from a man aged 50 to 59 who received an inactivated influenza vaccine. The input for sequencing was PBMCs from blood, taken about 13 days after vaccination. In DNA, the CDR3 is TGCAGCGTTGAGGCCTCATTAAGGACCCAGTACTTC. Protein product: CSVEASLRTQYF.